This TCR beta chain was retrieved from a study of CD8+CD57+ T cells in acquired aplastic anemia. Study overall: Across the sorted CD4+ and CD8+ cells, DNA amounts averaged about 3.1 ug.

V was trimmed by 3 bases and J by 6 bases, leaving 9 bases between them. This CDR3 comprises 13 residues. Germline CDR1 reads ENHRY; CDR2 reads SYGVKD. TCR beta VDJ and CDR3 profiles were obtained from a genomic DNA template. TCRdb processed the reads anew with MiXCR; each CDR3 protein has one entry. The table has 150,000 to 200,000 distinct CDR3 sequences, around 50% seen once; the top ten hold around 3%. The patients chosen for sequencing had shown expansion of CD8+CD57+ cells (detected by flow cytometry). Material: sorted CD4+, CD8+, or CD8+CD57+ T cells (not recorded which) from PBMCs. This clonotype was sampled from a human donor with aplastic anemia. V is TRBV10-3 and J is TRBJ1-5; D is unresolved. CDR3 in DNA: TGTGCCATCAGTGACCTAAGTATTCAGCCCCAGCATTTT. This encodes CAISDLSIQPQHF.